A single sample is the source of the 31 T cell receptor beta chains below, sequenced in a study of chemoradiotherapy in HPV16-positive cancers. Generated by immunoSEQ multiplex PCR, the TCRdb table keeps only in-frame clones and is missing some. The repertoire holds about 20,000 clones, with approximately 83% as singletons. The specimen comprised blood, sampled from a patient who underwent chemoradiotherapy. The receptors were sampled from a human donor with HPV-associated anogenital cancer.

This CDR3 reads CASSLERGYNQPQHF. CDR3 in DNA: TGTGCCAGCAGCTTAGAGAGGGGATACAATCAGCCCCAGCATTTT. V and J are TRBV11-2 and TRBJ1-5; a possible D gene is TRBD1 (5 bases). The CDR3 covers 15 residues. CDR1 is SGHAT and CDR2 is FQNNGV in the germline V gene. Trimming cost V 0 bases and J 3 bases, with 9 bases left between them.

V usage is TRBV27 and J usage is TRBJ2-2; TRBD1 matches at 8 bases. Germline CDR1 MNHEY, CDR2 SMNVEV (reference sequence). V shed 10 bases and J 1 base; nucleotides not matched to a gene: 2. The length of the CDR3 is 13 residues. The CDR3 is CATRGQNTGELFF. DNA for the CDR3: TGTGCCACCAGGGGGCAGAACACCGGGGAGCTGTTTTTT.

V and J are TRBV19 and TRBJ2-1; TRBD1 agrees at 10 bases. The CDR3 contains 20 residues. V shed 2 bases and J 2 bases; nucleotides not matched to a gene: 15. Germline CDR1 LNHDA, CDR2 SQIVND (reference sequence). The CDR3 nucleotides read TGTGCCAGTAGTATACCCCCGGGACAGGGGTCCGCCGTTACCTACAATGAGCAGTTCTTC. Translated: CASSIPPGQGSAVTYNEQFF.

The chain links TRBV6-6 to TRBJ2-5; 8 bases are shared with TRBD1. V dropped 2 bases and J dropped 4; count of bases not matched to a gene: 3. There are 14 residues in the CDR3. CDR1 MNHNY and CDR2 SVGAGI come from the germline V gene (reference sequence). CDR3 sequence (DNA): TGTGCCAGCAGTTACCCAGGGGGCGTAGAGACCCAGTACTTC. This gives the protein CASSYPGGVETQYF.

This clone was seen more than once but under ten times. The chain joins TRBV6-1 to TRBJ2-2, with 10 positions matching TRBD2. The trim removed 4 bases at V and 2 bases at J, leaving 7 bases unmatched. The germline V gene encodes CDR1 MNHNS and CDR2 SASEGT. The CDR3 consists of 17 residues. CDR3 amino acids: CASSGLAGGPNTGELFF. Here the CDR3 DNA reads TGTGCCAGCAGTGGTTTAGCGGGAGGCCCTAACACCGGGGAGCTGTTTTTT.

The chain carries TRBV10-3 and TRBJ1-1; the D is unclear. Germline values: CDR1 ENHRY, CDR2 SYGVKD. The CDR3 consists of 15 residues. V gave up 0 bases and J gave up 0 bases, with 8 bases separating them. CDR3 in DNA: TGTGCCATCAGTGAGTCGGGCAGGATGAACACTGAAGCTTTCTTT. Its translation is CAISESGRMNTEAFF.

This clone was seen once. V usage is TRBV5-6 and J usage is TRBJ2-7; D gene uncertain. The germline V and J ends were trimmed by 1 base and 7 bases, with 9 bases remaining between them. Germline loops: CDR1 SGHDT, CDR2 YYEEEE. This CDR3 spans 12 amino acids. For the CDR3, the DNA is TGTGCCAGCAGCTTGATCGTGGAGGAGCAGTACTTC. Translating it yields CASSLIVEEQYF.

The chain joins TRBV6-1 to TRBJ2-3; no definite D call. V lost 3 bases and J lost 1, with 8 bases in between. Germline CDR1 reads MNHNS; CDR2 reads SASEGT. This CDR3 spans 14 amino acids. The CDR3 sequence: CASSDYGGTDTQYF. Here the CDR3 DNA reads TGTGCCAGCAGTGATTATGGGGGCACAGATACGCAGTATTTT.

This chain joins TRBV10-1 and TRBJ2-6, with TRBD1 matching over 8 bases. CDR1 is WNHNN and CDR2 is SYGVQD in the germline V gene (reference sequence). The CDR3 runs to 15 residues. The J segment lost 0 bases and the V segment lost 6 bases, leaving 1 base of the junction unmatched. The CDR3: CASSQGASGANVLTF. The CDR3 DNA is TGCGCCAGCAGCCAGGGGGCCTCTGGGGCCAACGTCCTGACTTTC.

J is TRBJ2-1 and V is TRBV10-3; 11 bases agree with TRBD2. The CDR3 length is 17 residues. The V gene end was trimmed by 2 bases and the J gene end by 7 bases; junction bases not matched to a gene: 10. The germline V gene has CDR1 ENHRY and CDR2 SYGVKD. The CDR3 DNA sequence: TGTGCCATCAGTGAGGAGACTAGCGGGACTGCGACAAATGAGCAGTTCTTC. This codes for CAISEETSGTATNEQFF.

This clone was observed a few times. The chain joins TRBV5-5 to TRBJ2-7; D ambiguous. The ends were cut back, 1 base at V and 5 bases at J, with 7 bases in the middle. The germline V gene has CDR1 SGHKS and CDR2 YYEKEE (reference sequence). The CDR3 is 12 residues long. The CDR3 nucleotides read TGTGCCAGCAGCTTGTATGACGACGAGCAGTACTTC. Translating gives CASSLYDDEQYF.

The chain uses TRBV7-2 and TRBJ2-7, with 9 nucleotides matching TRBD1. The trim removed 1 base at V and 1 base at J, leaving 8 bases unmatched. Germline V gives CDR1 SGHTA, CDR2 FQGNSA. This CDR3 is 17 amino acids long. The DNA of the CDR3 is TGTGCCAGCAGCTTAGGGACTAGGGGGACAGGGTCCTACGAGCAGTACTTC. Amino acids: CASSLGTRGTGSYEQYF.

By share, this clone ranks as large (0.1 to 1%). The V gene is TRBV6-4, the J gene TRBJ2-2, with D possibly being TRBD1 (6 bases). CDR1 and CDR2 (germline): MRHNA, SNTAGT. The V and J ends lost 4 bases and 3 bases respectively, with 6 bases between them. The CDR3 consists of 13 residues. The chain's CDR3 is CASSAGDTGELFF. The CDR3 coding sequence is TGTGCCAGCAGTGCAGGGGACACCGGGGAGCTGTTTTTT.

V is TRBV11-2 and J is TRBJ2-3; 12 positions match TRBD2. This CDR3 has 16 amino acids. V was pared by 5 bases and J by 3 bases, with 6 bases of the junction left unmatched. CDR1 and CDR2 from the germline V gene are SGHAT and FQNNGV. CDR3 in amino acids: CASSPSSGRGTDTQYF. CDR3 coding DNA: TGTGCCAGCAGCCCCTCTAGCGGGAGGGGGACAGATACGCAGTATTTT.

The chain couples TRBV5-4 to TRBJ2-1, with D perhaps TRBD1 (5 bases). The germline gives CDR1 SGHNT, CDR2 YYREEE (reference sequence). The V end lost 0 bases, the J end lost 5 bases, and 12 bases lay between the germline ends. The CDR3 is 15 residues long. The CDR3, as DNA: TGTGCCAGCAGCTTGGGGTGGGGCTCGGACAATGAGCAGTTCTTC. Translating it yields CASSLGWGSDNEQFF.

CDR3 sequence (DNA): TGTGCCAGCAGCGTAGGAAGGTCGGGTGGGGACGAGCAGTACTTC. Its protein product is CASSVGRSGGDEQYF. V gene TRBV9 combines with J gene TRBJ2-7; D is unresolved. Germline CDR1 and CDR2: SGDLS and YYNGEE. The CDR3 spans 15 residues. V was shortened by 0 bases and J by 5 bases, with 15 bases between the two germline ends.

The genes are TRBV6-5 and TRBJ1-4; 8 bases are a match to TRBD1. The CDR3 is 15 residues long. J gave up 6 bases and V 6 bases, and 9 bases lay outside the gene matches. CDR1 and CDR2 (germline): MNHEY, SVGAGI. In nucleotides, the CDR3 is TGTGCCAGCAGCCGCGGACAGGGTGTAGATGAAAAACTGTTTTTT. The encoded protein is CASSRGQGVDEKLFF.

This clone has a handful of counts. This chain connects TRBV6-1 to TRBJ2-7; no clear D. The CDR3 has 10 amino acids. Germline lookup yields CDR1 MNHNS and CDR2 SASEGT. The V and J ends lost 9 bases and 0 bases respectively, with 3 bases between them. The CDR3 spells CASTSYEQYF. The CDR3 DNA reads as TGTGCCAGTACCTCCTACGAGCAGTACTTC.

The chain employs TRBV19 and TRBJ1-1; weak D call: TRBD1 (6 bases). This CDR3 has 16 amino acids. Germline values: CDR1 LNHDA, CDR2 SQIVND (reference sequence). The germline V and J ends were trimmed by 5 bases and 0 bases, with 16 bases remaining between them. CDR3 sequence reads: CASSRFGQTMNTEAFF. The CDR3 DNA reads TGTGCCAGTAGTCGTTTCGGACAGACCATGAACACTGAAGCTTTCTTT.

This chain joins TRBV7-2 and TRBJ1-5, with TRBD1 as a possible D gene (5 bases). Germline V gene data show CDR1 as SGHTA and CDR2 as FQGNSA. The V and J ends lost 4 bases and 6 bases respectively, with 16 bases between them. This CDR3 is 15 amino acids long. CDR3 in amino acids: CASSSVGGTGQPQHF. The CDR3 DNA reads TGTGCCAGCAGCTCGGTGGGGGGAACTGGTCAGCCCCAGCATTTT.

This chain joins TRBV11-1 and TRBJ2-5, with 11 nucleotides matching TRBD2. The J call may be wrong; the DNA end is better matched by TRBJ2-7. Germline V gene lookup returns CDR1 SGHAT and CDR2 FQDESV (reference sequence). The CDR3 consists of 15 residues. The CDR3 loop is CASSLGPSGRYEQYF. CDR3 in DNA: TGTGCCAGCAGCTTAGGCCCTAGCGGGAGGTACGAGCAGTACTTC.

The chain employs TRBV7-2 and TRBJ2-5; D unresolved. The CDR3 loop spans 14 amino acids. The germline V gene encodes CDR1 SGHTA and CDR2 FQGNSA. Trimming took off 2 bases at V and 5 bases at J, with 12 bases between the two ends. This CDR3 is CASSLNGRRETQYF. The CDR3 coding sequence is TGTGCCAGCAGCTTAAATGGGCGGCGGGAGACCCAGTACTTC.

V gene TRBV6-6 combines with J gene TRBJ2-7; TRBD1 matches 9 bases. The CDR3 has 14 amino acids. Germline V CDR1 and CDR2: MNHNY, SVGAGI (reference sequence). V lost 7 bases to trimming and J lost 4 bases; unmatched junction nucleotides: 8. CDR3 amino acids: CASTRTGDLYEQYF. The CDR3 DNA reads as TGTGCCAGCACCAGGACAGGGGATCTGTACGAGCAGTACTTC.

V usage is TRBV11-2 and J usage is TRBJ1-2; 7 positions agree with TRBD1. Germline values: CDR1 SGHAT, CDR2 FQNNGV. V trimming: 4 bases; J trimming: 4 bases; junction bases outside the gene matches: 12. This CDR3 has 16 amino acids. The CDR3: CASSSWRRDSLYGYTF. CDR3 coding DNA: TGTGCCAGCAGCTCCTGGAGGCGGGACAGTCTCTATGGCTACACCTTC.

The genes are TRBV5-4 and TRBJ2-7; the match to TRBD1 covers 10 bases. This CDR3 is built from 13 residues. CDR1 and CDR2 from the germline V gene are SGHNT and YYREEE (reference sequence). Trimming removed 4 bases from V and 6 bases from J; junction bases left unmatched: 4. The CDR3 is CASSPGQGFEQYF. CDR3 DNA: TGTGCCAGCAGCCCGGGACAGGGGTTCGAGCAGTACTTC.

The V gene is TRBV6-5, the J gene TRBJ2-7, with D perhaps being TRBD1 or TRBD2 (5 bases each). Trimming removed 4 bases at V and 2 bases at J, with 6 bases between. CDR1 is MNHEY, CDR2 SVGAGI, per germline. This CDR3 is 12 amino acids long. CDR3 nucleotides: TGTGCCAGCAGTTGGGGACCCTACGAGCAGTACTTC. Protein sequence: CASSWGPYEQYF.

V gene TRBV7-9 combines with J gene TRBJ2-5; D is unclear. Germline loops: CDR1 SEHNR, CDR2 FQNEAQ (reference sequence). The CDR3 has 15 residues. The V end was cut by 1 base, the J end by 4 bases, with 13 bases between. The CDR3 region is CASSLGSSYGETQYF. CDR3 DNA sequence: TGTGCCAGCAGCTTAGGGTCCAGTTACGGAGAGACCCAGTACTTC.

The chain couples TRBV6-1 to TRBJ2-4; D unclear. The V gene's germline CDR1 is MNHNS and CDR2 SASEGT. V was pared by 1 base and J by 0 bases, with 7 bases between. The CDR3 has 15 residues. The CDR3 nucleotides are TGTGCCAGCAGTGAAGTGGCCCTAGCCAAAAACATTCAGTACTTC. It codes for CASSEVALAKNIQYF.

V and J are TRBV5-4 and TRBJ1-4; TRBD1 matches at 8 bases. The germline V gene has CDR1 SGHNT and CDR2 YYREEE (reference sequence). The CDR3 consists of 14 residues. V lost 3 bases to trimming and J lost 5 bases; unmatched junction nucleotides: 3. This chain's CDR3 is CASSSGQANEKLFF. CDR3 sequence (DNA): TGTGCCAGCAGCTCGGGACAGGCGAATGAAAAACTGTTTTTT.

Only a few counts were recorded for this clone. The CDR3 is CASNEGLYGSQFF. CDR3 in DNA: TGTGCCAGCAACGAAGGACTTTATGGTTCGCAGTTCTTC. The genes are TRBV7-2 and TRBJ2-1, with a weak D call TRBD2 (5 bases). Germline V lookup: CDR1 SGHTA, CDR2 FQGNSA. The V end was cut by 7 bases, the J end by 12 bases, with 19 bases between. The CDR3 has 13 residues.

This clone appeared a single time. The V call is TRBV5-4, the J call TRBJ2-2; D is undetermined. CDR1 is SGHNT, CDR2 YYREEE, per germline (reference sequence). Trimming removed 1 base at V and 4 bases at J, with 8 bases between. There are 14 residues in the CDR3. CDR3 sequence: CASSLTPSTGELFF. DNA for the CDR3: TGTGCCAGCAGCTTGACGCCAAGCACCGGGGAGCTGTTTTTT.